This entry concerns a single T cell receptor beta chain. The record originates from a study of blood T cell repertoires in COVID-19. For the study at large: COVID-19 samples collected from the United States, Italy and Spain covered acute and convalescent phases. The cDNA or gDNA used as material had been derived from T cells, B-cell-depleted T cells, or PBMCs.

The CDR3 runs to 16 residues. The V segment lost 3 bases and the J segment 4 bases; nucleotides outside the gene matches: 6. Germline V gives CDR1 LGHNA, CDR2 YSLEER. Authors' analysis steps: Amplified reference gene primers provided the basis for estimating nucleated cell counts. Sequencing was performed with immunoSEQ multiplex PCR; in TCRdb, only in-frame clones are kept and a portion is missing. V and J calls and clone size are given by that table; D and trimming were obtained from the DNA. The table records about 85,000 clones, about four fifths of them present only once. The sequence derives from a man between 60 and 70 years old with acute or convalescent COVID-19. Sequencing input: peripheral blood. The V gene is TRBV4-3, the J gene TRBJ2-2; the match to TRBD1 covers 9 bases. The CDR3: CASSQEQGAVTGELFF. The CDR3 nucleotides read TGCGCCAGCAGCCAGGAACAGGGGGCGGTCACCGGGGAGCTGTTTTTT.